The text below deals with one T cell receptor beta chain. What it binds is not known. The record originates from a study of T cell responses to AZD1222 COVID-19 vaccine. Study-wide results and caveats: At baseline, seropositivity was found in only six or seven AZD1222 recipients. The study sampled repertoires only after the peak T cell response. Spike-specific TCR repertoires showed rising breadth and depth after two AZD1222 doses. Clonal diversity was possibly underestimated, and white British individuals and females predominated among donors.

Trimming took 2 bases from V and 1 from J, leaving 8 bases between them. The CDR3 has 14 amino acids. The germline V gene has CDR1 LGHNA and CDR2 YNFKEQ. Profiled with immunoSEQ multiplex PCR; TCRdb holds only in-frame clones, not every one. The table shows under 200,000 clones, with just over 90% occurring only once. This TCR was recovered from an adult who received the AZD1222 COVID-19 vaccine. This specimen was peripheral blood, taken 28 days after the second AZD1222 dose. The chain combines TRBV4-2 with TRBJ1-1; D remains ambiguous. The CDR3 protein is CASSQTWKNTEAFF. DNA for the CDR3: TGTGCCAGCAGCCAAACCTGGAAGAACACTGAAGCTTTCTTT.